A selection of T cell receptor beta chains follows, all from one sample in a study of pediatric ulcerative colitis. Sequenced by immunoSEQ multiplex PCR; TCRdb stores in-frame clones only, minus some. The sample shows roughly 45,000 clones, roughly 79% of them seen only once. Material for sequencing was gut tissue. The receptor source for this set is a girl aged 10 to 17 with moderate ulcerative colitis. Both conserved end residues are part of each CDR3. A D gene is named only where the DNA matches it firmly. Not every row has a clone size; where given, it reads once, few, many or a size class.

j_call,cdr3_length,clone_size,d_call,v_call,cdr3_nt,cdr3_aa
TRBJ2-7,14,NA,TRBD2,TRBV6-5,TGTGCCAGCAGTTGGGGCGGGAGTGAAGACGAGCAGTACTTC,CASSWGGSEDEQYF
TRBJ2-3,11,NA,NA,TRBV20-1,TGCAGTGCTAGGACCACAGATACGCAGTATTTT,CSARTTDTQYF
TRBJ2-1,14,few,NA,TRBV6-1,TGTGCCAGCATAGAGAGGGGACTCAACAATGAGCAGTTCTTC,CASIERGLNNEQFF
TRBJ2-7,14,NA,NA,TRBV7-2,TGTGCCAGCAGTCCAGATGGGGGATCCTACGAGCAGTACTTC,CASSPDGGSYEQYF
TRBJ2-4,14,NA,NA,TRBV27,TGTGCCAGCAGTTTATACGGTGCCAAAAACATTCAGTACTTC,CASSLYGAKNIQYF
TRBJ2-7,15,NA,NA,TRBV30,TGTGCCTGGAGTGTAGACATCCGAATCGGCTCCGAGCAGTACTTC,CAWSVDIRIGSEQYF
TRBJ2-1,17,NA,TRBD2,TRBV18,TGTGCCAGCTCACTACCCCCGCGGCCTAGCGGTAACAATGAGCAGTTCTTC,CASSLPPRPSGNNEQFF
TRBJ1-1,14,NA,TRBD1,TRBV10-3,TGTGCCATCAGCCAGACAGGGGGTGGGGTCGAAGCTTTCTTT,CAISQTGGGVEAFF
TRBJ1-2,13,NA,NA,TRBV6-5,TGTGCCAGCAGTTATATGGGGGCTAATGGCTACACCTTC,CASSYMGANGYTF
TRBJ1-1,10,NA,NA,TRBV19,TGTGCCAGCGGAGACGCTGAAGCTTTCTTT,CASGDAEAFF
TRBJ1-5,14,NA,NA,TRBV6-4,TGTGCCAGCAGAGTATTAGAGGCCAATCAGCCCCAGCATTTT,CASRVLEANQPQHF
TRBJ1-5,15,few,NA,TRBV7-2,TGTGCCAGCAGCCAAAGAACGGGAGCAAATCAGCCCCAGCATTTT,CASSQRTGANQPQHF
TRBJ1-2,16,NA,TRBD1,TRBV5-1,TGCGCCAGCAGCTCAAGGGACAGGAGTCAACACTATGGCTACACCTTC,CASSSRDRSQHYGYTF
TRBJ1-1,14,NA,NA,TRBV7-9,TGTGCCAGCAGCTTAGCCCAGGGTATCACAGAAGCTTTCTTT,CASSLAQGITEAFF
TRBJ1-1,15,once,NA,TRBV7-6,TGTGCCAGCAGCTTGGATGGACGGATGAACACTGAAGCTTTCTTT,CASSLDGRMNTEAFF
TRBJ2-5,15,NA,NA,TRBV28,TGTGCCAGCAGTTCCCCCCGGGGAGGACTGGAGACCCAGTACTTC,CASSSPRGGLETQYF
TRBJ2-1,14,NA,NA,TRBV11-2,TGTGCCAGCAGCCCTCAGAGGAAGGGAAATGAGCAGTTCTTC,CASSPQRKGNEQFF
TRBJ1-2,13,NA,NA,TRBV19,TGTGCCAGTAGTCAGGGGATTAACTATGGCTACACCTTC,CASSQGINYGYTF
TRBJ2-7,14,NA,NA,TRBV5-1,TGCGCCAGCAGCGGGGGACGGGCACCCTACGAGCAGTACTTC,CASSGGRAPYEQYF
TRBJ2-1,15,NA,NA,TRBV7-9,TGTGCCAGCAGCCAAGGGGCAGGGGCATACAATGAGCAGTTCTTC,CASSQGAGAYNEQFF
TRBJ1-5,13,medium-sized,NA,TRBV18,TGTGCCAGCTCCCTAAAGGAGCTAGAGCCCCAGCATTTT,CASSLKELEPQHF
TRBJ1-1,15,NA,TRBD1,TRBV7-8,TGTGCCAGCAGCCCAAACAGGGGGACGAACACTGAAGCTTTCTTT,CASSPNRGTNTEAFF
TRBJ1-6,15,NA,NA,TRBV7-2,TGTGCCAGCAGATCGGGACAACCCGGGAATTCACCCCTCCACTTT,CASRSGQPGNSPLHF